The 14 T cell receptor beta chains below all came from one sample that was sequenced in a study of shared clonotypes between healthy human individuals (TCRdb year 2020). Library preparation was by the immunoSEQ multiplex PCR assay. Imported from immuneACCESS, the table was reduced by TCRdb to in-frame sequences with V and J called. These copies leave out some clones; in studies compared against another copy, an unresolved V gene accounts for under half, and the cause of the remainder is not known. The sample table lists about 2.1 million clones, 93% of them with a count of one. Jointly, the top ten make up less than 2% of the sample. CD8 naive samples consisted of CD45RO-negative cells that were positively selected for CCR7, yielding a CD45RA+CCR7+ population without TemRA cells. Sequencing was carried out using naive CD8+ T cells from PBMCs. Explained via the paper, the cell subset or site label denotes: CD45RA+CCR7+. The receptor set was obtained from a man between 18 and 29 years old in good health. Some clones in this sample may be carry-over from other donors' samples.

Written as DNA, the CDR3 is TGTGCCAGCAGCTTAGAATTTATGCTGCAATACGGGGAGCTGTTTTTT. Translating it yields CASSLEFMLQYGELFF. J is TRBJ2-2 and V is TRBV11-2; no definite D call. The CDR3 length is 16 residues. Germline V gene sequence: CDR1 SGHAT, CDR2 FQNNGV. Trimming took 0 bases from V and 7 from J, leaving 15 bases between them.

This clone was seen a handful of times. The J gene is TRBJ1-1, the V gene TRBV27; no clear D gene. The CDR3 covers 14 residues. V was trimmed by 2 bases and J by 1 base, leaving 8 bases between them. Germline V lookup: CDR1 MNHEY, CDR2 SMNVEV (reference sequence). CDR3 in DNA: TGTGCCAGCAGTTTACGCATCCGGAACACTGAAGCTTTCTTT. This gives the protein CASSLRIRNTEAFF.

This chain links TRBV19 with TRBJ2-1, with 9 bases lining up with TRBD2. Per the germline V gene, CDR1 is LNHDA and CDR2 is SQIVND (reference sequence). The CDR3 totals 15 residues. V shed 3 bases, J shed 15 bases, and the junction held 15 bases outside the gene matches. The CDR3 nucleotides are TGTGCCAGTAGTATGGGAAGCGGAGCGGGGGGCGCCCGGTTCTTC. This translates into CASSMGSGAGGARFF.

This clone was observed once. V is TRBV27 and J is TRBJ1-2; the D is unclear. This CDR3 region has 16 residues. The germline V gene encodes CDR1 MNHEY and CDR2 SMNVEV (reference sequence). Trimming removed 2 bases at V and 2 bases at J, with 15 bases between. In nucleotides, the CDR3 is TGTGCCAGCAGTTTAGGTGGGGTGAAGGAGAACTATGGCTACACCTTC. It encodes CASSLGGVKENYGYTF.

The chain has TRBV7-3 and TRBJ2-1, with 11 bases that match TRBD1. CDR1 SGHTA and CDR2 FQGTGA come from the germline V gene. Trimming at V came to 2 bases and at J to 8 bases, leaving 8 bases not matched to a gene. This CDR3 region has 16 residues. The chain's CDR3 is CASSLVGTGGRDEQFF. The CDR3 nucleotides are TGTGCCAGCAGCTTAGTTGGGACAGGGGGTCGAGATGAGCAGTTCTTC.

The V call is TRBV18, the J call TRBJ2-2; tentatively, D is TRBD1 (5 bases). The V end was cut by 4 bases, the J end by 2 bases, with 14 bases between. There are 16 residues in the CDR3. Germline lookup yields CDR1 KGHSH and CDR2 LQKENI. As DNA, the CDR3 is TGTGCCAGCTCACTAAGCCCAGGGTCTAACACCGGGGAGCTGTTTTTT. Its protein product is CASSLSPGSNTGELFF. The full variable domain, its missing parts supplied by reference TRBV18 and TRBJ2-2, is NAGVMQNPRHLVRRRGQEARLRCSPMKGHSHVYWYRQLPEEGLKFMVYLQKENIIDESGMPKERFSAEFPKEGPSILRIQQVVRGDSAAYFCASSLSPGSNTGELFFGEGSRLTVL.

The J gene is TRBJ1-5, the V gene TRBV28; no definite D call. CDR3 length equals 16 residues. From germline, CDR1 is MDHEN and CDR2 SYDVKM. V gave up 3 bases and J gave up 2 bases, with 14 bases separating them. Here the CDR3 reads CASSFAPVGGNQPQHF. The CDR3 coding sequence is TGTGCCAGCAGTTTTGCCCCGGTTGGGGGCAATCAGCCCCAGCATTTT.

The chain is built from TRBV6-1 and TRBJ2-3; TRBD2 is a possible D gene (5 bases). Looked up from germline, CDR1 is MNHNS and CDR2 is SASEGT. The CDR3 has 12 amino acids. With 6 bases removed from V and 6 bases from J, the gap between germline ends came to 10 bases. The CDR3 spells CASSQRGDTQYF. In DNA, the CDR3 is TGTGCCAGCAGCCAACGAGGGGATACGCAGTATTTT.

The gene calls are TRBV7-2 and TRBJ2-5; unclear D gene. The CDR3 is made up of 15 amino acids. Trimming took off 5 bases at V and 3 bases at J, with 16 bases between the two ends. Looked up from germline, CDR1 is SGHTA and CDR2 is FQGNSA. In DNA, the CDR3 is TGTGCCAGCAGCCCCTGGGATAGTCCCAAAGAGACCCAGTACTTC. Protein product: CASSPWDSPKETQYF.

The rearrangement links TRBV5-1 to TRBJ2-7, with 8 bases identical to TRBD2. The CDR3 is 15 amino acids. Germline V gene data show CDR1 as SGHRS and CDR2 as YFSETQ. V trimming: 4 bases; J trimming: 5 bases; junction bases outside the gene matches: 11. The CDR3 DNA is TGCGCCAGCAGCGGGGTTGAGCGGGAGATCAACGAGCAGTACTTC. Amino acid sequence: CASSGVEREINEQYF.

The chain is built from TRBV9 and TRBJ2-3; TRBD2 agrees at 8 bases. Germline CDR1 reads SGDLS; CDR2 reads YYNGEE. CDR3 length: 17 residues. V was pared by 0 bases and J by 3 bases, with 9 bases of the junction left unmatched. CDR3 sequence: CASSVDGSGGPTDTQYF. The DNA of the CDR3 is TGTGCCAGCAGCGTAGACGGGTCGGGAGGGCCAACAGATACGCAGTATTTT. The full variable domain, completed using reference TRBV9 and TRBJ2-3, is DSGVTQTPKHLITATGQRVTLRCSPRSGDLSVYWYQQSLDQGLQFLIQYYNGEERAKGNILERFSAQQFPDLHSELNLSSLELGDSALYFCASSVDGSGGPTDTQYFGPGTRLTVL.

This clone was recorded only once. The chain couples TRBV5-4 to TRBJ1-4; no clear D gene. This CDR3 has 11 amino acids. Trimming pared 5 bases from V and 11 bases from J, leaving 10 bases between. Germline CDR1 and CDR2: SGHNT and YYREEE (reference sequence). The CDR3 here is CASSQTGKLFF. For the CDR3, the DNA is TGTGCCAGCAGTCAAACCGGGAAACTGTTTTTT.

This chain links TRBV5-4 with TRBJ2-7; tentative D call: TRBD1 (6 bases). Germline CDR1 SGHNT, CDR2 YYREEE (reference sequence). This CDR3 region has 14 residues. The ends were cut back, 4 bases at V and 2 bases at J, with 13 bases in the middle. CDR3 residues: CASSTPDRPYEQYF. The CDR3 DNA follows: TGTGCCAGCAGCACCCCGGACAGACCCTACGAGCAGTACTTC.

This chain links TRBV6-6 with TRBJ2-2; D possibly corresponds to TRBD2 (5 bases). The CDR3 consists of 14 residues. Trimming stripped 8 bases from V and 5 bases from J, with 15 bases between. The germline V gene encodes CDR1 MNHNY and CDR2 SVGAGI (reference sequence). This chain's CDR3 is CASGGKGPTGELFF. The CDR3 nucleotides read TGTGCCAGCGGAGGAAAGGGCCCGACCGGGGAGCTGTTTTTT.